These T cell receptor beta chains were read from a single sample in a study of molecular identifiers for immune sequencing clone quantification. MiXCR was run by TCRdb on the PCR reads, yielding one entry per CDR3 protein. The sample holds around 460,000 distinct CDR3 sequences, about a fifth seen once. Sequences were obtained from naive CD8+ T cells from blood, with Jurkat cell RNA spiked in. The receptors here all came from a human donor in good health. Some libraries in this study had Jurkat cell RNA spiked in. Both conserved end residues are part of each CDR3.

v_gene: TRBV5-4
CDR3aa: CASSHGGSGELFF

v_gene: TRBV2
CDR3aa: CASSPSRGTDTQYF

v_gene: TRBV19
CDR3aa: CASSMYNQPQHF

v_gene: TRBV12-3/TRBV12-4
CDR3aa: CASSLEAAHEEKLFF

v_gene: TRBV13
CDR3aa: CASSPPYRVGGYTF

v_gene: TRBV6-1
CDR3aa: CASSELGVGPEQYF

v_gene: TRBV6-1
CDR3aa: CASSPPPGPGDYEQYF

v_gene: TRBV7-9
CDR3aa: CASSLATSGRETQYF

v_gene: TRBV5-6
CDR3aa: CASSWTGTGLPDTQYF

v_gene: TRBV27
CDR3aa: CASLMGGDYGYTF

v_gene: TRBV7-9
CDR3aa: CASSGQAFSGANVLTF

v_gene: TRBV7-9
CDR3aa: CASSPATGPYSPLHF

v_gene: TRBV10-3
CDR3aa: CAISPAGGDEQFF

v_gene: TRBV6-5
CDR3aa: CASRTSRLTSTDTQYF

v_gene: TRBV6-5
CDR3aa: CASSYGTGREAFF

v_gene: TRBV29-1
CDR3aa: CSVELRGRDSYEQYF

v_gene: TRBV2
CDR3aa: CASSAGGYGYTF

v_gene: TRBV5-3
CDR3aa: CAISQLDRGDLREQYF

v_gene: TRBV28
CDR3aa: CASSFLVADYQETQYF